These T cell receptor beta chains were read from a single sample in a study of beta chain features in type 1 diabetes. Clones were sequenced by immunoSEQ multiplex PCR, and TCRdb holds only the in-frame ones, with some missing. The repertoire holds 600,000 to 700,000 clones, with around 12% as singletons. The sample comprised naive CD4+ T cells from blood. The receptor set was obtained from a man aged 25 to 40 with type 1 diabetes. The CDR3 runs from the conserved cysteine through the conserved F or W. D genes are given only for firm matches. Expanded clones get a size class; other rows say once, few or many, or leave the size out.

TRBV27,TRBJ1-2,.,few,TGTGCCAGCAGCCCACAGTCCGCCTATGGCTACACCTTC,CASSPQSAYGYTF
TRBV30,TRBJ2-2,TRBD1,.,TGTGCCTGGAGATCACGCCGACAGGGGGTGACCGGGGAGCTGTTTTTT,CAWRSRRQGVTGELFF
TRBV2,TRBJ1-5,TRBD1,few,TGTGCCAGCAGGGGGACAGTAGGCAATCAGCCCCAGCATTTT,CASRGTVGNQPQHF
TRBV7-9,TRBJ1-1,.,few,TGTGCCAGCAGCTCCGAAGTGGGGGGCCACACTGAAGCTTTCTTT,CASSSEVGGHTEAFF
TRBV28,TRBJ2-3,.,.,TGTGCCAGCAGTTTAATCCAGGGGCACACAGATACGCAGTATTTT,CASSLIQGHTDTQYF
TRBV6-5,TRBJ2-7,.,few,TGTGCCAGCACTCGGAAAACGTCCTACGAGCAGTACTTC,CASTRKTSYEQYF
TRBV9,TRBJ1-1,.,few,TGTGCCAGCAGCCCCGTGGAGACTGAAGCTTTCTTT,CASSPVETEAFF
TRBV4-3,TRBJ2-1,.,few,TGCGCCAGCGGGGGCAGGACAAATGAGCAGTTCTTC,CASGGRTNEQFF
TRBV7-2,TRBJ1-2,TRBD1,few,TGTGCCAGCAGCTTAGGGATGACAGGGGCGGATGGCTACACCTTC,CASSLGMTGADGYTF
TRBV9,TRBJ1-2,.,.,TGTGCCAGCAGCGTTTCGGGAGGAGTCTATGGCTACACCTTC,CASSVSGGVYGYTF
TRBV25-1,TRBJ2-3,.,few,TGTGCCAGCAGTGTAACGGGGGGCCGAGCAGATACGCAGTATTTT,CASSVTGGRADTQYF
TRBV19,TRBJ1-2,.,few,TGTGCCAGTAGCGAGACGGGTTGGAAGAACTATGGCTACACCTTC,CASSETGWKNYGYTF
TRBV2,TRBJ1-5,.,.,TGTGCCAGCAGCACAGGGTTGTCAGGTCAGCCCCAGCATTTT,CASSTGLSGQPQHF
TRBV6-6,TRBJ2-7,TRBD1,few,TGTGCCAGCAGTTCCGGGACAGGGGGCTTCGAGCAGTACTTC,CASSSGTGGFEQYF
TRBV9,TRBJ2-5,TRBD2,.,TGTGCCAGCAGCTCGGGACTAGCGGGTACCCGACTGAACCAAGAGACCCAGTACTTC,CASSSGLAGTRLNQETQYF
TRBV7-9,TRBJ1-2,TRBD1,.,TGTGCCAGCAATGAATTGGGACAGGGGGCTTTTGGCTACACCTTC,CASNELGQGAFGYTF